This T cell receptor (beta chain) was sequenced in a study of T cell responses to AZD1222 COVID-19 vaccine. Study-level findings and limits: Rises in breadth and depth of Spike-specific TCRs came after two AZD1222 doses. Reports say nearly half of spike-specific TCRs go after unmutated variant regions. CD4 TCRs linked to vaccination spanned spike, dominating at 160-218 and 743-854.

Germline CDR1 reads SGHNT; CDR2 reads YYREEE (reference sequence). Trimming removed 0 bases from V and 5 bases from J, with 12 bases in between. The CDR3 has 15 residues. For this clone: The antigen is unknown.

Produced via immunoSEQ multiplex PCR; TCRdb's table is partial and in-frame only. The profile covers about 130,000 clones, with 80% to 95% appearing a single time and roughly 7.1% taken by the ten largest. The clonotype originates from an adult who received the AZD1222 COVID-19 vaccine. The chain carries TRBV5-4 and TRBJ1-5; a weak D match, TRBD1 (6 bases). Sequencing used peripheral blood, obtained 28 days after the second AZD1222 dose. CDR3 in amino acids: CASSLAGVGDQPQHF. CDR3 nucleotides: TGTGCCAGCAGCTTGGCAGGGGTAGGGGATCAGCCCCAGCATTTT.